These 21 T cell receptor beta chains share one sample of origin, sequenced in a study of shared clonotypes between healthy human individuals. Sequencing used immunoSEQ multiplex PCR; TCRdb keeps in-frame clones, though not all of them. The repertoire holds about 1.1 million clones, with approximately 80% as singletons. The specimen sequenced was memory CD4+ T cells from PBMCs. Subset: CD45RA-negative fraction. The receptors derive from a man between 18 and 29 years old in good health. Some clones in this sample may be carry-over from other donors' samples.

This clone was counted at least ten times. This rearrangement joins TRBV5-1 to TRBJ1-5; D call uncertain. The CDR3 spans 18 residues. Trimming cost V 4 bases and J 1 base, with 21 bases left between them. Germline CDR1 is SGHRS and CDR2 is YFSETQ. This CDR3 reads CASSPVPSQVGSNQPQHF. The CDR3 bases are TGCGCCAGCAGCCCGGTCCCGAGTCAGGTCGGCAGCAATCAGCCCCAGCATTTT.

The table lists this clone with a few counts. The V gene is TRBV18, the J gene TRBJ1-1; TRBD1 agrees at 10 bases. This CDR3 is built from 14 residues. Trimming took 6 bases from V and 4 from J; bases not matched to a gene: 5. Germline CDR1 is KGHSH and CDR2 is LQKENI. The CDR3 reads CASSQGQGSTEAFF. DNA of the CDR3: TGTGCCAGCTCCCAGGGACAGGGGAGCACTGAAGCTTTCTTT.

The chain uses TRBV18 and TRBJ1-4; a weak D match, TRBD1 (6 bases). Germline V gene lookup returns CDR1 KGHSH and CDR2 LQKENI. With 2 bases removed from V and 8 bases from J, the gap between germline ends came to 15 bases. The CDR3 length is 15 residues. CDR3 coding DNA: TGTGCCAGCTCACCAGTTCAGGGGATGAGCGAAAAACTGTTTTTT. Translation: CASSPVQGMSEKLFF.

The CDR3 reads CATSKGHMNTEAFF. The DNA for the CDR3 is TGTGCCACCAGCAAGGGACACATGAACACTGAAGCTTTCTTT. The chain uses TRBV15 and TRBJ1-1, with D tentatively TRBD1 (6 bases). V lost 4 bases, J lost 0 bases, and 9 bases lay in between. In germline, CDR1 is LNHNV, CDR2 YYDKDF (reference sequence). The CDR3 is 14 residues long.

This clone was seen at least ten times. The rearrangement uses TRBV11-1 and TRBJ2-1, with 8 bases that match TRBD2. Per germline, CDR1 SGHAT and CDR2 FQDESV (reference sequence). V dropped 5 bases and J dropped 4; count of bases not matched to a gene: 13. The CDR3 spans 17 residues. Written as DNA, the CDR3 is TGTGCCAGCAGCCGAGGAGAGGGAGTAGCGGGGTACAATGAGCAGTTCTTC. Translating it yields CASSRGEGVAGYNEQFF.

V and J are TRBV5-4 and TRBJ2-7; 11 bases line up with TRBD2. Trimming took 0 bases from V and 4 from J; bases not matched to a gene: 6. In germline, CDR1 is SGHNT, CDR2 YYREEE (reference sequence). The CDR3 is 16 residues long. CDR3: CASSLERLAGSYEQYF. As DNA, the CDR3 is TGTGCCAGCAGCTTGGAAAGACTAGCGGGATCTTACGAGCAGTACTTC.

Only a few counts were recorded for this clone. The chain recombines TRBV2 with TRBJ1-1; D ambiguous. Germline V lookup: CDR1 SNHLY, CDR2 FYNNEI. This CDR3 region has 12 residues. The V end lost 3 bases, the J end lost 3 bases, and 5 bases lay between the germline ends. This CDR3 is CASSDGDTEAFF. The CDR3 DNA reads TGTGCCAGCAGTGATGGAGACACTGAAGCTTTCTTT.

This clone was counted once. This chain joins TRBV9 and TRBJ2-7; tentative D call: TRBD1 (5 bases). Germline loops: CDR1 SGDLS, CDR2 YYNGEE. Trimming removed 3 bases at V and 7 bases at J, with 20 bases between. This CDR3 comprises 15 residues. In nucleotides, the CDR3 is TGTGCCAGCAGCGGCCTAGGGGATGGTCAGATGGAGCAGTACTTC. Translating gives CASSGLGDGQMEQYF.

This clone turned up a few times. V and J are TRBV28 and TRBJ2-2, with TRBD2 matching 8 bases. Trimming cost V 8 bases and J 3 bases; bases outside gene matches: 5. CDR1 and CDR2 (germline): MDHEN, SYDVKM. The CDR3 runs 14 residues. CDR3 nucleotides: TGTGCCAGCCTTAGCGGGACCGACACCGGGGAGCTGTTTTTT. This encodes CASLSGTDTGELFF.

The chain has TRBV11-3 and TRBJ2-2; D gene uncertain. The V gene lost 1 base and the J gene lost 8 bases, with 8 bases spanning the gap. The CDR3 is 13 residues long. Germline values: CDR1 SGHNT, CDR2 YENEEA. The CDR3 coding sequence is TGTGCCAGCAGCTTAGGGGTATGGGGGGAGCTGTTTTTT. Protein product: CASSLGVWGELFF.

Of note for this clone: The sample holds other DNA sequences that translate to the same CDR3. This chain joins TRBV5-1 and TRBJ2-2; 10 nucleotides line up with TRBD2. Germline assignment: CDR1 SGHRS and CDR2 YFSETQ. The CDR3 covers 14 residues. The J segment lost 3 bases and the V segment lost 4 bases, leaving 0 bases of the junction unmatched. CDR3 in DNA: TGCGCCAGCAGCCTAGCGGGAGACACCGGGGAGCTGTTTTTT. Translating it yields CASSLAGDTGELFF.

This rearrangement joins TRBV5-4 to TRBJ1-3; D possibly corresponds to TRBD1 (6 bases). The V gene lost 1 base and the J gene lost 4 bases, with 12 bases spanning the gap. Per the germline V gene, CDR1 is SGHNT and CDR2 is YYREEE (reference sequence). This CDR3 region has 15 residues. CDR3 sequence: CASSLPSQGGNTIYF. CDR3 DNA sequence: TGTGCCAGCAGCTTGCCGTCGCAGGGGGGAAACACCATATATTTT.

This clone was counted many times. The chain is built from TRBV6-5 and TRBJ2-7; D may be TRBD1 (6 bases). Trimming left V 6 bases short and J 1 base short, with 13 bases between. The CDR3 covers 14 residues. CDR1 and CDR2 (germline): MNHEY, SVGAGI. The CDR3 nucleotides are TGTGCCAGCAGACTCGGGACAATGTCCTACGAGCAGTACTTC. Translating gives CASRLGTMSYEQYF.

This clone was counted only a few times. The chain couples TRBV5-5 to TRBJ2-7; tentatively, D is TRBD2 (6 bases). V was pared by 4 bases and J by 5 bases, with 16 bases between. Germline V lookup: CDR1 SGHKS, CDR2 YYEKEE (reference sequence). The CDR3 contains 14 residues. CDR3 region: CASSPQASVHEQYF. The CDR3 DNA reads TGTGCCAGCAGCCCTCAGGCTAGCGTCCACGAGCAGTACTTC. Based on the CDR3 plus reference TRBV5-5 and TRBJ2-7, the full variable domain is DAGVTQSPTHLIKTRGQQVTLRCSPISGHKSVSWYQQVLGQGPQFIFQYYEKEERGRGNFPDRFSARQFPNYSSELNVNALLLGDSALYLCASSPQASVHEQYFGPGTRLTVT.

The genes are TRBV7-9 and TRBJ1-2, with TRBD1 as a possible D gene (6 bases). Trimming pared 9 bases from V and 8 bases from J, leaving 16 bases between. CDR3 length equals 12 residues. Germline values: CDR1 SEHNR, CDR2 FQNEAQ (reference sequence). The CDR3 DNA sequence: TGTGCCAGTCGAACGGAGGGGGAGGGCTACACCTTC. As protein: CASRTEGEGYTF.

This chain uses TRBV19 with TRBJ1-5; D not resolved. V gave up 5 bases and J gave up 0 bases, with 11 bases separating them. Germline CDR1 is LNHDA and CDR2 is SQIVND (reference sequence). The CDR3 length is 15 residues. The chain's CDR3 is CASSLTGDSNQPQHF. The CDR3 region has the DNA TGTGCCAGTAGTCTTACTGGGGATAGCAATCAGCCCCAGCATTTT.

The V and J genes are TRBV6-6 and TRBJ1-6; no definite D call. The CDR3 loop spans 13 amino acids. The V gene lost 2 bases and the J gene lost 5 bases, with 4 bases spanning the gap. In germline, CDR1 is MNHNY, CDR2 SVGAGI (reference sequence). Here the CDR3 reads CASSYPHNSPLHF. CDR3 nucleotides: TGTGCCAGCAGTTACCCGCATAATTCACCCCTCCACTTT.

The chain has TRBV7-8 and TRBJ1-2; 7 nucleotides agree with TRBD1. The length of the CDR3 is 14 residues. V was clipped by 5 bases and J by 8 bases; unmatched bases: 11. Germline CDR1 and CDR2: SGHVS and FQNEAQ. The CDR3 nucleotides are TGTGCCAGCAGCCTTAAGACAGGGACGGGCGGCTACACCTTC. Encoded protein: CASSLKTGTGGYTF.

The rearrangement uses TRBV28 and TRBJ1-2; D might be TRBD1 (6 bases). This CDR3 comprises 16 residues. Trimming left V 5 bases short and J 4 bases short, with 20 bases between. Germline CDR1 is MDHEN and CDR2 is SYDVKM. CDR3 sequence reads: CASSTPGRGRAYGYTF. CDR3 DNA sequence: TGTGCCAGCAGTACCCCAGGGAGGGGGAGAGCCTATGGCTACACCTTC.

This clone has just a few counts. The rearrangement uses TRBV10-1 and TRBJ2-1, with a possible D match to TRBD2 (6 bases). The germline V and J ends were trimmed by 5 bases and 10 bases, with 15 bases remaining between them. Germline V CDR1 and CDR2: WNHNN, SYGVQD (reference sequence). CDR3 length equals 13 residues. CDR3 protein: CASSSPTGREQFF. CDR3 bases: TGCGCCAGCAGTAGCCCAACGGGGAGGGAGCAGTTCTTC.

The chain couples TRBV10-3 to TRBJ2-5, with D unclear. V was trimmed by 6 bases and J by 7 bases, leaving 9 bases between them. CDR1 is ENHRY and CDR2 is SYGVKD in the germline V gene. There are 11 residues in the CDR3. CDR3 protein: CAIREEATQYF. CDR3 sequence (DNA): TGTGCCATCAGGGAAGAGGCGACCCAGTACTTC.